Listed here are 21 T cell receptor beta chains from one sample, sequenced in a study of beta chain features in type 1 diabetes. Of the isolated RNA, all was reverse transcribed, and so the sequenced material was expressed TCRB transcripts. The method was immunoSEQ multiplex PCR; TCRdb's version includes in-frame clones alone and lacks a portion of them. The sample has fewer than 900,000 clones; under 20% are singletons. The sequenced sample was naive CD4+ T cells from blood. The receptors come from a woman aged 18-30 years in good health.

The chain carries TRBV18 and TRBJ1-3; no firm D call. Trimming removed 3 bases from V and 0 bases from J, with 12 bases in between. CDR3 length: 16 amino acids. Germline V gives CDR1 KGHSH, CDR2 LQKENI. CDR3 amino acids: CASSPLTRTSGNTIYF. The CDR3 nucleotides read TGTGCCAGCTCACCCCTAACCCGGACCTCTGGAAACACCATATATTTT.

The chain employs TRBV29-1 and TRBJ2-5, with 9 bases fitting TRBD1. The end of the DNA aligns better with TRBJ2-7, so the J call may be wrong. This CDR3 region has 18 residues. Germline V gene lookup returns CDR1 SQVTM and CDR2 ANQGSEA. CDR3 in amino acids: CSVDMGQGQPGVRYEQYF. The CDR3 nucleotides are TGCAGCGTTGATATGGGACAGGGACAACCGGGCGTTAGGTACGAGCAGTACTTC.

This clone was seen only a few times. This rearrangement joins TRBV5-1 to TRBJ2-1; TRBD1 aligns across 10 bases. V trimming: 4 bases; J trimming: 8 bases; junction bases outside the gene matches: 6. The V gene's germline CDR1 is SGHRS and CDR2 YFSETQ. The CDR3 has 14 amino acids. CDR3 protein: CASSPGQGRDEQFF. The CDR3 DNA sequence: TGCGCCAGCAGCCCGGGACAGGGGAGGGATGAGCAGTTCTTC.

This clone was seen more than once but under ten times. The CDR3 DNA sequence: TGTGCCAGTAGTTCCCCTGAGTCGAACACTGAAGCTTTCTTT. It codes for CASSSPESNTEAFF. V and J are TRBV19 and TRBJ1-1; D uncertain. CDR1 and CDR2 from the germline V gene are LNHDA and SQIVND (reference sequence). V lost 5 bases to trimming and J lost 1 base, with 11 bases between them. The CDR3 consists of 14 residues.

This clone has more than one count but fewer than ten. The CDR3 reads CASSLETLDRRLSDTGELFF. Here the CDR3 DNA reads TGTGCCAGCAGCTTGGAGACCTTAGACAGGAGGCTCAGTGACACCGGGGAGCTGTTTTTT. The chain has TRBV5-4 and TRBJ2-2; possible D gene TRBD1, 6 bases. The CDR3 is 20 amino acids. V lost 0 bases, J lost 3 bases, and 24 bases lay in between. In germline, CDR1 is SGHNT, CDR2 YYREEE (reference sequence).

This clone has more than one count but fewer than ten. The rearrangement joins TRBV28 to TRBJ1-2; D might be TRBD1 (5 bases). CDR3 length equals 13 residues. The germline V gene has CDR1 MDHEN and CDR2 SYDVKM. The V end was cut by 3 bases, the J end by 8 bases, with 13 bases between. The CDR3 loop reads CASSLPGRVGYTF. In DNA, the CDR3 is TGTGCCAGCAGTTTGCCAGGGAGGGTGGGCTACACCTTC.

V usage is TRBV2 and J usage is TRBJ1-1, with 7 nucleotides matching TRBD1. The length of the CDR3 is 14 residues. Germline V gene lookup returns CDR1 SNHLY and CDR2 FYNNEI. V was pared by 5 bases and J by 5 bases, with 8 bases of the junction left unmatched. CDR3: CASSTDRVDTEAFF. CDR3 nucleotides: TGTGCCAGCAGTACAGACAGGGTGGATACTGAAGCTTTCTTT.

The rearrangement uses TRBV5-1 and TRBJ2-2; a possible D gene is TRBD2 (6 bases). The ends were cut back, 3 bases at V and 8 bases at J, with 17 bases in the middle. The CDR3 runs 15 residues. From germline, CDR1 is SGHRS and CDR2 YFSETQ. The CDR3 sequence is CASSYRLGTSGELFF. For the CDR3, the DNA is TGCGCCAGCAGCTATCGTTTAGGGACTTCGGGGGAGCTGTTTTTT.

The chain has TRBV27 and TRBJ2-1, with 10 bases lining up with TRBD2. This CDR3 has 15 residues. The germline CDR1 and CDR2 sequences are MNHEY and SMNVEV (reference sequence). J gave up 9 bases and V 7 bases, and 12 bases lay outside the gene matches. The CDR3 is CASTPRLAGVREQFF. CDR3 DNA sequence: TGTGCCAGCACCCCAAGGCTAGCGGGAGTACGTGAGCAGTTCTTC.

This chain uses TRBV5-4 with TRBJ2-3; D might be TRBD1 (6 bases). Trimming pared 3 bases from V and 2 bases from J, leaving 10 bases between. The CDR3 totals 14 residues. Germline V gene sequence: CDR1 SGHNT, CDR2 YYREEE (reference sequence). The CDR3 nucleotides read TGTGCCAGCAGCTCCCGGGACATCACAGATACGCAGTATTTT. Residues: CASSSRDITDTQYF.

The chain couples TRBV27 to TRBJ2-1; 13 nucleotides match TRBD2. The ends lost 7 bases at V and 7 bases at J; junction bases unmatched: 4. Per germline, CDR1 MNHEY and CDR2 SMNVEV (reference sequence). The CDR3 spans 14 residues. CDR3 nucleotide sequence: TGTGCCAGCAAACTAGCGGGAGGGAAAAATGAGCAGTTCTTC. Amino acid sequence: CASKLAGGKNEQFF.

V and J are TRBV27 and TRBJ2-2; unclear D gene. Germline V gives CDR1 MNHEY, CDR2 SMNVEV (reference sequence). This CDR3 spans 17 amino acids. Trimming pared 1 base from V and 2 bases from J, leaving 14 bases between. The DNA of the CDR3 is TGTGCCAGCAGTTTATTCCCGGTTGGGGAAAACACCGGGGAGCTGTTTTTT. Translated: CASSLFPVGENTGELFF.

The rearrangement uses TRBV2 and TRBJ1-4; the D is unclear. Germline CDR1 is SNHLY and CDR2 is FYNNEI. The V end was cut by 5 bases, the J end by 0 bases, with 7 bases between. The CDR3 length is 14 residues. CDR3 protein: CASSFYTTNEKLFF. CDR3 nucleotides: TGTGCCAGCAGTTTCTACACAACTAATGAAAAACTGTTTTTT.

This clone showed up just a few times. V and J are TRBV2 and TRBJ1-5, with 9 bases matching TRBD1. Germline lookup yields CDR1 SNHLY and CDR2 FYNNEI. Trimming at V came to 6 bases and at J to 3 bases, leaving 6 bases not matched to a gene. This CDR3 is 15 amino acids long. CDR3 region: CASRATGGINQPQHF. CDR3 DNA: TGTGCCAGCAGGGCGACAGGGGGTATCAATCAGCCCCAGCATTTT.

V and J are TRBV4-3 and TRBJ2-1; 11 bases agree with TRBD2. Germline assignment: CDR1 LGHNA and CDR2 YSLEER. The CDR3 loop spans 17 amino acids. With 1 base clipped from V and 6 bases from J, the junction kept 8 bases outside the gene matches. Here the CDR3 DNA reads TGCGCCAGCAGCCAAGGATTCACTAGCGGGAGAAGCAATGAGCAGTTCTTC. It specifies CASSQGFTSGRSNEQFF.

This clone has a handful of counts. The J gene is TRBJ2-1, the V gene TRBV18; TRBD1 aligns across 8 bases. V shed 3 bases, J shed 4 bases, and the junction held 8 bases outside the gene matches. CDR3 size: 16 residues. Germline V CDR1 and CDR2: KGHSH, LQKENI. The CDR3 DNA is TGTGCCAGCTCACCCTGGACAGGGTACGGGTACAATGAGCAGTTCTTC. It translates to CASSPWTGYGYNEQFF.

This sequence joins TRBV10-3 and TRBJ2-6; 7 positions agree with TRBD1. The CDR3 length is 17 residues. Trimming removed 2 bases from V and 2 bases from J; junction bases left unmatched: 6. Germline CDR1 reads ENHRY; CDR2 reads SYGVKD. CDR3 DNA: TGTGCCATCAGTGAGGCGCCTGACAGGGCTGGGGCCAACGTCCTGACTTTC. It encodes CAISEAPDRAGANVLTF.

V is TRBV29-1 and J is TRBJ2-7, with 7 bases aligning to TRBD2. The CDR3 is made up of 12 amino acids. From germline, CDR1 is SQVTM and CDR2 ANQGSEA. The trim removed 7 bases at V and 6 bases at J, leaving 9 bases unmatched. The CDR3 DNA is TGCAGCGCGGGGGACTATGGGCTCGAGCAGTACTTC. Translated: CSAGDYGLEQYF.

The sample holds a few counts of this clone. The CDR3, as DNA: TGCGCCAGCACCGCGACAGGGGGCAGCATGAATGAGCAGTTCTTC. It translates to CASTATGGSMNEQFF. The chain uses TRBV5-1 and TRBJ2-1; 10 bases fit TRBD1. Germline-derived CDR1 and CDR2 are SGHRS and YFSETQ. The CDR3 has 15 amino acids. Trimming at V came to 6 bases and at J to 7 bases, leaving 10 bases not matched to a gene.

This clone has just a few counts. This sample also contains other DNA sequences that code for the same CDR3. The chain uses TRBV27 and TRBJ2-7, with D possibly being TRBD1 (6 bases). V gave up 4 bases and J gave up 3 bases, with 10 bases separating them. CDR1 is MNHEY, CDR2 SMNVEV, per germline (reference sequence). This CDR3 region has 13 residues. The CDR3 coding sequence is TGTGCCAGCAGTTCCGGACAGAACTACGAGCAGTACTTC. Translating it yields CASSSGQNYEQYF.

This chain connects TRBV9 to TRBJ2-3, with a possible D match to TRBD2 (6 bases). The V and J ends lost 4 bases and 6 bases respectively, with 15 bases between them. CDR1 and CDR2 (germline): SGDLS, YYNGEE. The CDR3 runs to 14 residues. The chain's CDR3 is CASSRDFGSDTQYF. CDR3 sequence (DNA): TGTGCCAGCAGCCGGGACTTCGGGTCTGATACGCAGTATTTT.